This passage covers 20 T cell receptor beta chains from one sample sequenced in a study of T cells after yellow fever vaccination. TCRdb recomputed calls from the 5' RACE reads with MiXCR, one row per CDR3 protein. The table shows roughly 340,000 distinct CDR3 sequences, with 8.5% to 10% occurring only once. Here the sequenced sample was PBMCs, taken on the day of the first yellow fever vaccination. Receptors originate from a man between 18 and 29 years old who received the YFV17D yellow fever vaccine.

The rearrangement uses TRBV6-2 or TRBV6-3 and TRBJ1-1; 7 bases are a match to TRBD1. J was trimmed by 1 base and V by 2 bases; bases with no gene match: 4. Germline CDR1 reads MNHEY; CDR2 reads SVGEGT. The CDR3 runs 15 residues. CDR3 bases: TGTGCCAGCAGTTACCCGACAGGGAGGAACACTGAAGCTTTCTTT. Translating gives CASSYPTGRNTEAFF.

This clonotype was seen many times. The genes are TRBV12-3 or TRBV12-4 and TRBJ2-3; 14 bases agree with TRBD2. Trimming cost V 4 bases and J 8 bases; bases outside gene matches: 2. CDR3 length: 14 residues. CDR3 nucleotide sequence: TGTGCCAGCAGTTCCGGACTAGCGGGGGGTACGCAGTATTTT. Encoded protein: CASSSGLAGGTQYF.

The rearrangement joins TRBV6-2 or TRBV6-3 to TRBJ2-4; perhaps TRBD2 as D (5 bases). The V gene lost 6 bases and the J gene lost 7 bases, with 22 bases spanning the gap. In germline, CDR1 is MNHEY, CDR2 SVGEGT. This CDR3 has 16 amino acids. CDR3 in DNA: TGTGCCAGCAGCCTGTCATACGGCGTTGGCGGGAACATTCAGTACTTC. This sequence encodes CASSLSYGVGGNIQYF.

V gene TRBV7-6 combines with J gene TRBJ2-5, with unresolved D. CDR3 length: 15 amino acids. Germline V CDR1 and CDR2: SGHVS, FNYEAQ. The germline V and J ends were trimmed by 5 bases and 5 bases, with 18 bases remaining between them. Here the CDR3 reads CASSPQGIGSETQYF. CDR3 sequence (DNA): TGTGCCAGCAGCCCCCAAGGAATTGGGTCCGAGACCCAGTACTTC.

About this clonotype itself: This clone may be a read error of a much larger clone one base away. The rearrangement joins TRBV7-7 to TRBJ2-2; D could derive from TRBD1 or TRBD2 (5 bases each). Trimming stripped 1 base from V and 1 base from J, with 16 bases between. Germline lookup yields CDR1 SSHAT and CDR2 FNYEAQ (reference sequence). CDR3 length equals 18 residues. The CDR3 DNA reads as TGTGCCAGCAGCTTAGATGACTGGGGGATACAGAACACCGGGGAGCTGTTTTTT. Protein sequence: CASSLDDWGIQNTGELFF. The full variable domain, its missing parts supplied by reference TRBV7-7 and TRBJ2-2, is GAGVSQSPRYKVTKRGQDVTLRCDPISSHATLYWYQQALGQGPEFLTYFNYEAQPDKSGLPSDRFSAERPEGSISTLTIQRTEQRDSAMYRCASSLDDWGIQNTGELFFGEGSRLTVL.

In this sample, this clonotype turned up a few times. This CDR3 reads CASSLDRPIYEKLFF. The CDR3 nucleotides are TGCGCCAGCAGCTTGGACAGGCCTATTTATGAAAAACTGTTTTTT. The chain employs TRBV5-1 and TRBJ1-4, with D tentatively TRBD1 (5 bases). The CDR3 runs to 15 residues. V lost 0 bases to trimming and J lost 6 bases, with 12 bases between them. CDR1 and CDR2 (germline): SGHRS, YFSETQ.

This clonotype was recorded once. A much larger clone sits a single nucleotide away, making a read error possible. This rearrangement joins TRBV5-1 to TRBJ2-1, with 8 bases that match TRBD1. CDR1 SGHRS and CDR2 YFSETQ come from the germline V gene. This CDR3 has 14 amino acids. CDR3 residues: CDSSRGTGYNEQFF. DNA for the CDR3: TGCGACAGCAGCCGTGGGACAGGATACAATGAGCAGTTCTTC.

This clonotype was observed a few times. J is TRBJ1-5 and V is TRBV5-1; D is perhaps TRBD1 (6 bases). V was pared by 5 bases and J by 4 bases, with 10 bases between. CDR1 is SGHRS and CDR2 is YFSETQ in the germline V gene. There are 13 residues in the CDR3. DNA for the CDR3: TGCGCCAGCAGAGGGACACCGAATCAGCCCCAGCATTTT. Its translation: CASRGTPNQPQHF. The variable domain in full, with the rest retrieved from reference TRBV5-1 and TRBJ1-5, is KAGVTQTPRYLIKTRGQQVTLSCSPISGHRSVSWYQQTPGQGLQFLFEYFSETQRNKGNFPGRFSGRQFSNSRSEMNVSTLELGDSALYLCASRGTPNQPQHFGDGTRLSIL.

This clonotype came up many times. The rearrangement links TRBV5-1 to TRBJ1-4, with D unclear. Germline V gene lookup returns CDR1 SGHRS and CDR2 YFSETQ. The V and J ends lost 0 bases and 1 base respectively, with 4 bases between them. The CDR3 loop spans 14 amino acids. This CDR3 reads CASSLGRTNEKLFF. As DNA, the CDR3 is TGCGCCAGCAGCTTGGGTAGAACTAATGAAAAACTGTTTTTT.

This chain uses TRBV20-1 with TRBJ2-1, with 9 bases lining up with TRBD2. Germline trimming cut 1 base from V and 6 bases from J; bases unmatched to any gene: 4. CDR3 length equals 14 residues. Germline V gene sequence: CDR1 DFQATT, CDR2 SNEGSKA (reference sequence). For the CDR3, the DNA is TGCAGTGCTAGAGCACTAGCGGGTTTCAATGAGCAGTTCTTC. Translated, it gives CSARALAGFNEQFF.

This clonotype occurred a few times. The chain uses TRBV7-9 and TRBJ2-5; D is ambiguous. Trimming left V 5 bases short and J 2 bases short, with 12 bases between. CDR1 is SEHNR, CDR2 FQNEAQ, per germline (reference sequence). The CDR3 spans 14 residues. CDR3 sequence reads: CASSHSYSQETQYF. In DNA, the CDR3 is TGTGCCAGCAGCCACAGTTACAGTCAAGAGACCCAGTACTTC.

The chain couples TRBV12-3 or TRBV12-4 to TRBJ2-5; D gene ambiguous. This CDR3 is 13 amino acids long. The V end was cut by 3 bases, the J end by 5 bases, with 10 bases between. CDR3 coding DNA: TGTGCCAGCAGTTTCGGCCGAAGGGAGACCCAGTACTTC. Translating it yields CASSFGRRETQYF.

This clonotype was seen repeatedly, ten times or more. The rearrangement joins TRBV5-5 to TRBJ1-3, with D uncertain. CDR3 size: 14 residues. Germline V gene data show CDR1 as SGHKS and CDR2 as YYEKEE (reference sequence). The ends were cut back, 0 bases at V and 4 bases at J, with 8 bases in the middle. Here the CDR3 DNA reads TGTGCCAGCAGCTTGGCCGCATCCGGAAACACCATATATTTT. Translating it yields CASSLAASGNTIYF.

This clonotype was seen a few times. The rearrangement links TRBV9 to TRBJ2-5, with 10 bases lining up with TRBD1. The junction had 7 bases not matched to a gene; V was cut back by 0 bases and J by 2 bases. The CDR3 is 17 amino acids. Per germline, CDR1 SGDLS and CDR2 YYNGEE. The CDR3 reads CASSVEVTGQGQETQYF. As DNA, the CDR3 is TGTGCCAGCAGCGTAGAGGTCACGGGACAGGGGCAAGAGACCCAGTACTTC.

The CDR3 loop is CSARGTSGIAKNIQYF. Written as DNA, the CDR3 is TGCAGTGCTAGAGGGACTAGCGGAATAGCCAAAAACATTCAGTACTTC. The genes are TRBV20-1 and TRBJ2-4, with 10 positions matching TRBD2. The V gene end was trimmed by 1 base and the J gene end by 0 bases; junction bases not matched to a gene: 3. The CDR3 covers 16 residues. Germline lookup yields CDR1 DFQATT and CDR2 SNEGSKA (reference sequence).

This clonotype was counted ten times or more. The gene calls are TRBV5-1 and TRBJ2-3; 12 bases are a match to TRBD2. Germline V CDR1 and CDR2: SGHRS, YFSETQ. The ends lost 0 bases at V and 4 bases at J; junction bases unmatched: 3. The CDR3 sequence is 16 residues long. CDR3 in DNA: TGCGCCAGCAGCTTGGCCCCTAGCGGGGGGGCAGATACGCAGTATTTT. It codes for CASSLAPSGGADTQYF.

This clonotype occurred many times. This sequence joins TRBV3-1 and TRBJ2-5; possibly TRBD1 for D (6 bases). Looked up from germline, CDR1 is LGHDT and CDR2 is YNNKEL (reference sequence). The CDR3 contains 12 residues. Trimming pared 5 bases from V and 2 bases from J, leaving 6 bases between. The CDR3 loop reads CASSGQQETQYF. The CDR3 bases are TGTGCCAGCAGCGGACAGCAAGAGACCCAGTACTTC.

The chain carries TRBV7-9 and TRBJ1-6; the match to TRBD1 covers 9 bases. The CDR3 is 15 amino acids. Germline lookup yields CDR1 SEHNR and CDR2 FQNEAQ (reference sequence). Trimming at V came to 5 bases and at J to 10 bases, leaving 9 bases not matched to a gene. The CDR3 DNA is TGTGCCAGCAGCCCGGAGACAGGGGGTGGATCACCCCTCCACTTT. Its protein product is CASSPETGGGSPLHF.

CDR3 in amino acids: CASSVNSYNEQFF. For the CDR3, the DNA is TGTGCCAGCAGCGTGAACTCCTACAATGAGCAGTTCTTC. This chain links TRBV7-2 with TRBJ2-1; no clear D gene. CDR3 length: 13 amino acids. V gave up 5 bases and J gave up 0 bases, with 5 bases separating them. Germline V gene data show CDR1 as SGHTA and CDR2 as FQGNSA.

This chain joins TRBV10-3 and TRBJ1-1, with a tentative D call TRBD1 (5 bases). The CDR3 is 12 residues long. The germline V gene encodes CDR1 ENHRY and CDR2 SYGVKD. V was trimmed by 6 bases and J by 5 bases, leaving 10 bases between them. For the CDR3, the DNA is TGTGCCATCAGAGGGACCGGGACTGAAGCTTTCTTT. Translating gives CAIRGTGTEAFF.